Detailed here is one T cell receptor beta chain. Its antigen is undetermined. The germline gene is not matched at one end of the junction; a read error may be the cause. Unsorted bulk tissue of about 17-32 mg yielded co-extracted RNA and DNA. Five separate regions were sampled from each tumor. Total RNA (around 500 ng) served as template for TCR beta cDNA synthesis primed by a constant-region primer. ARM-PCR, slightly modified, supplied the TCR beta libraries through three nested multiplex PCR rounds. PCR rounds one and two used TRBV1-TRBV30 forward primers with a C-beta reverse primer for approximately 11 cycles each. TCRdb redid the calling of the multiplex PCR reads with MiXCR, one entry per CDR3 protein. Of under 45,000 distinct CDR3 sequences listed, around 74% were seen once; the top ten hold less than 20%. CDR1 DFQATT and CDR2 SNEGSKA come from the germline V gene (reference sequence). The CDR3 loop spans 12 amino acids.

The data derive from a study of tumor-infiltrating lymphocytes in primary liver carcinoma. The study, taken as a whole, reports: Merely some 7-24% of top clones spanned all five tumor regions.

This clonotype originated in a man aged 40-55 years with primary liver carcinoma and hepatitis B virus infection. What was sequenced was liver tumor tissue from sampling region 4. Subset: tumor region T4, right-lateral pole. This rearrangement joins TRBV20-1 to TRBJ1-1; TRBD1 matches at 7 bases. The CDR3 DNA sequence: TGCAGTGTCCCGGACAGGAACACTGAAGTTTTCTTT. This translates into CSVPDRNTEVFF.